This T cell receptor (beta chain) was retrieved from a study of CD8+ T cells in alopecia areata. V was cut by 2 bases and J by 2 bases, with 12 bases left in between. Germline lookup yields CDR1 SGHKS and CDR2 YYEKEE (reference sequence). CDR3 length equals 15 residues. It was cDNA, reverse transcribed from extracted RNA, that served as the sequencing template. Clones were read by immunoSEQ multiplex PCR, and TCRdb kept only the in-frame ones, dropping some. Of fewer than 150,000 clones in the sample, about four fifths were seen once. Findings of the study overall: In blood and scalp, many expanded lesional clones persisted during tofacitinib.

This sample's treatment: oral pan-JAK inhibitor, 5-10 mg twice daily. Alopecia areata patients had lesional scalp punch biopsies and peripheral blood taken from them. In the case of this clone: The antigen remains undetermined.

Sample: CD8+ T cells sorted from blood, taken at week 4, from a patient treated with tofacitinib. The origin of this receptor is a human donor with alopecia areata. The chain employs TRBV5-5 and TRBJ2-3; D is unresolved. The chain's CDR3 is CASSLNEYPTDTQYF. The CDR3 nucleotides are TGTGCCAGCAGCTTAAATGAGTACCCCACAGATACGCAGTATTTT. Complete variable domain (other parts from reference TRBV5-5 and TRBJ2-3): DAGVTQSPTHLIKTRGQQVTLRCSPISGHKSVSWYQQVLGQGPQFIFQYYEKEERGRGNFPDRFSARQFPNYSSELNVNALLLGDSALYLCASSLNEYPTDTQYFGPGTRLTVL.